The rows below give T cell receptor beta chains drawn from one sample of a study of blood T cell repertoires in COVID-19. Profiled with immunoSEQ multiplex PCR; TCRdb holds only in-frame clones, not every one. The sample records about 85,000 clones, 70% to 90% being singletons. Sequenced: peripheral blood. The receptors derive from a man aged 55 to 69 with acute or convalescent COVID-19. CDR3s include the opening cysteine and the closing phenylalanine or tryptophan. D genes are given only for firm matches. Expanded clones get a size class; other rows say once, few or many, or leave the size out.

abundance,d_gene,v_gene,j_gene,CDR3nt,CDR3aa
-,-,TRBV9,TRBJ2-5,TGTGCCAGCAGCGTAGGACAGGTTATGGAGACCCAGTACTTC,CASSVGQVMETQYF
-,-,TRBV5-6,TRBJ1-1,TGTGCCAGCAGCTTGGGCCCAGGGCAGAGGAACACTGAAGCTTTCTTT,CASSLGPGQRNTEAFF
-,-,TRBV10-2,TRBJ2-7,TGCGCCAGCAGCCTGTACAGGGCATACGAGCAGTACTTC,CASSLYRAYEQYF
-,TRBD2,TRBV29-1,TRBJ2-1,TGCAGCGTTGAACAGCGGGGGGGCCGCGGTGAGCAGTTCTTC,CSVEQRGGRGEQFF
-,-,TRBV7-9,TRBJ1-1,TGTGCCAGCAGCTTAAGGGCTGCGGGGACTGAAGCTTTCTTT,CASSLRAAGTEAFF
-,-,TRBV19,TRBJ1-2,TGTGCCAGTAGTATAGCTACAGGATCTAACTATGGCTACACCTTC,CASSIATGSNYGYTF
-,TRBD1,TRBV5-1,TRBJ2-5,TGCGCCAGCAGCTTGGCAGGGACAGGAGAAGAGACCCAGTACTTC,CASSLAGTGEETQYF
-,TRBD1,TRBV5-6,TRBJ1-2,TGTGCCAGCAGCTCTGACAGGGGATGGGATGGCTACACCTTC,CASSSDRGWDGYTF
-,-,TRBV4-3,TRBJ1-1,TGCGCCAGCAGCCAAGATCCGGTTAACACTGAAGCTTTCTTT,CASSQDPVNTEAFF
once,TRBD2,TRBV5-1,TRBJ2-2,TGCGCCAGCAGCTTGCTAGCGGGGAACACCGGGGAGCTGTTTTTT,CASSLLAGNTGELFF
few,TRBD1,TRBV27,TRBJ1-1,TGTGCCAGTAAAACAGGGGAGCTTAACACTGAAGCTTTCTTT,CASKTGELNTEAFF
-,TRBD1,TRBV11-3,TRBJ2-3,TGTGCCAGCAGTTACAGGGGGCGCGCGGGGGATACGCAGTATTTT,CASSYRGRAGDTQYF
-,TRBD2,TRBV5-4,TRBJ2-7,TGTGCCAGCAACTTTCAAGCGGGGGCCTACGAGCAGTACTTC,CASNFQAGAYEQYF
-,-,TRBV7-2,TRBJ1-2,TGTGCCAGCAGCTTAGGGGGCGCGTGGAATGGCTACACCTTC,CASSLGGAWNGYTF
-,TRBD1,TRBV6-5,TRBJ1-1,TGTGCCAGCAGTTGGGGACAGGGGGCCTTTGAAGCTTTCTTT,CASSWGQGAFEAFF
-,-,TRBV12-5,TRBJ2-2,TGTGCTAGTCGACTGTTGAACACCGGGGAGCTGTTTTTT,CASRLLNTGELFF
-,TRBD2,TRBV13,TRBJ2-1,TGTGCCAGCAGCTTCACCGTTGGGGGGGGTCCCTACAATGAGCAGTTCTTC,CASSFTVGGGPYNEQFF
-,-,TRBV18,TRBJ1-6,TGTGCCAGCTCACCGCGGCCAGCCTATAATTCACCCCTCCACTTT,CASSPRPAYNSPLHF
-,-,TRBV4-2,TRBJ1-6,TGTGCCAGCAGCCAAGATCTCCTGGAGTTTTCACCCCTCCACTTT,CASSQDLLEFSPLHF
-,TRBD1,TRBV6-5,TRBJ2-2,TGTGCCACCCGGACAGGGGTAACCGGGGAGCTGTTTTTT,CATRTGVTGELFF
-,-,TRBV18,TRBJ1-6,TGTGCCAGCTCACCAAGGGAGCCGAATTCACCCCTCCACTTT,CASSPREPNSPLHF
many,TRBD2,TRBV7-7,TRBJ2-2,TGTGCCAGCAGCTCTGGACTAGCGGCCAACACCGGGGAGCTGTTTTTT,CASSSGLAANTGELFF
-,-,TRBV7-2,TRBJ2-7,TGTGCCAGCAGCCGGTCCGGTACCTACGAGCAGTACTTC,CASSRSGTYEQYF
-,-,TRBV7-2,TRBJ1-1,TGTGCCAGCAGCCGCCAGGGGAACACTGAAGCTTTCTTT,CASSRQGNTEAFF
-,-,TRBV19,TRBJ1-5,TGTGCCAGTAGTAGCGGGGCAAGCCCACGCAATCAGCCCCAGCATTTT,CASSSGASPRNQPQHF
-,-,TRBV7-3,TRBJ1-6,TGTGCCAGCAGCTTAAACAGAAATAATTCACCCCTCCACTTT,CASSLNRNNSPLHF
-,-,TRBV9,TRBJ1-2,TGTGCCAGCAGCAACAACAGGGAATTTAACTATGGCTACACCTTC,CASSNNREFNYGYTF
-,TRBD2,TRBV5-5,TRBJ2-1,TGTGCCAGCACCTGGAGGCTAGCGGGGGGGAGAAATGAGCAGTTCTTC,CASTWRLAGGRNEQFF
once,-,TRBV19,TRBJ1-3,TGTGCCAGTAGTGATGCGGGATTCAAAGGAAACACCATATATTTT,CASSDAGFKGNTIYF
-,TRBD2,TRBV14,TRBJ2-1,TGTGCCAGCAGCCCTTGGACTAGCGGGGGGCCGTACAATGAGCAGTTCTTC,CASSPWTSGGPYNEQFF
few,TRBD1,TRBV3-1/TRBV3-2,TRBJ1-5,TGTGCCAGCAGCCCCGGGACAGGGGGCAGACAGCCCCAGCATTTT,CASSPGTGGRQPQHF
-,-,TRBV29-1,TRBJ1-2,TGCAGCGTTTACGGGGGGTCGGAAGACTACTACACCTTC,CSVYGGSEDYYTF
-,-,TRBV7-9,TRBJ1-2,TGTGCCAGCAGCTTAGGTGGAGGGTATGGCTACACCTTC,CASSLGGGYGYTF
-,TRBD1,TRBV5-1,TRBJ1-2,TGCGCCAGCAGCATGGACAGGGTCGGCTATGGCTACACCTTC,CASSMDRVGYGYTF
-,TRBD2,TRBV6-6,TRBJ2-1,TGTGCCAGCAGTTCCTTGGGAGGGTCCGGGCAGTTCTTC,CASSSLGGSGQFF
-,-,TRBV29-1,TRBJ2-1,TGCAGCGTGCGTGAGACAGCGTACAATGAGCAGTTCTTC,CSVRETAYNEQFF
once,-,TRBV4-3,TRBJ1-2,TGCGCCAGCAGTCGAGGCGGACATACTTGCACCTTC,CASSRGGHTCTF
-,TRBD1,TRBV29-1,TRBJ2-7,TGCAGCGTTCGTCCGGGGACAGGGGGCGCCTACGAGCAGTACTTC,CSVRPGTGGAYEQYF
-,-,TRBV21-1,TRBJ1-2,TGTGCCAGCAGCAAAGTGGACAGGGGGTACTATGGCTACACCTTC,CASSKVDRGYYGYTF
-,TRBD1,TRBV5-1,TRBJ2-1,TGCGCCAGCAGCTTGGGACAGGGATCATTCTCCTACAATGAGCAGTTCTTC,CASSLGQGSFSYNEQFF
-,-,TRBV3-1/TRBV3-2,TRBJ2-2,TGTGCCAGCAGCCAAGGCATGGGGGGATTCACCGGGGAGCTGTTTTTT,CASSQGMGGFTGELFF
-,-,TRBV7-9,TRBJ1-2,TGTGCCAGCAGCCCGATTCGGGACTTCTCTAACTATGGCTACACCTTC,CASSPIRDFSNYGYTF
-,-,TRBV12-5,TRBJ1-1,TGTGCTAGTGCCCTTCGGGGGGCTTCCCGGGCTTTCTTT,CASALRGASRAFF
-,TRBD2,TRBV5-6,TRBJ2-1,TGTGCCAGCAGAGTACCGGGACTAGCTAACGATGAGCAGTTCTTC,CASRVPGLANDEQFF